This T cell receptor beta chain was recovered during a study of vaccination and CD4 T cells after COVID-19. The Oncomine TCR Beta short-read assay was what sequenced the DNA obtained from cultured CD4+ T cells. It was cultured CD4+ T cells from which genomic DNA was extracted. MiXCR was run by TCRdb on the PCR reads, yielding one entry per CDR3 protein. The top ten hold about 22% of the sample, which has almost 9,500 distinct CDR3 sequences, under 40% seen once. Treatment noted: approximately nine-day PBMC culture with coronavirus spike peptide pools or control peptides (ViraFEST assay). During the years 2011-2018, before the COVID-19 pandemic, the unexposed donor's CD4+ T cells were collected. As cell numbers allowed, unexposed-donor CD4+ T cells faced SARS-CoV-2 S/N and four cold-coronavirus spikes. This clonotype rates as medium-sized. What it binds is unknown. Germline V gene sequence: CDR1 LNHNV, CDR2 YYDKDF (reference sequence). The length of the CDR3 is 13 residues. The ends were cut back, 0 bases at V and 6 bases at J, with 8 bases in the middle.

The chain employs TRBV15 and TRBJ1-1; D gene ambiguous. The sequence came from a human donor in good health. The sequencing sample was made of CD4+ T cells from blood, cultured in vitro. The CDR3 bases are TGTGCCACCAGCAGAGATCGGTGGGCTGAAGCTTTCTTT. Translating it yields CATSRDRWAEAFF.